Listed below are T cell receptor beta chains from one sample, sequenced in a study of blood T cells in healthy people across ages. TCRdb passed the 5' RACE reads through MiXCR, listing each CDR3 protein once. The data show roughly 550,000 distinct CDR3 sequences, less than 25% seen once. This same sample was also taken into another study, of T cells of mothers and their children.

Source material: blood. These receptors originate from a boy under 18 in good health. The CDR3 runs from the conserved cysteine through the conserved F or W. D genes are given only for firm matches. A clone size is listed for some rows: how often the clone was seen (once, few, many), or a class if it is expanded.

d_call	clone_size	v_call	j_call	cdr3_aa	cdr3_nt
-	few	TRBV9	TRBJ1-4	CASSVGRRAGSATNEKLFF	TGTGCCAGCAGCGTAGGGAGGCGGGCAGGAAGTGCAACTAATGAAAAACTGTTTTTT
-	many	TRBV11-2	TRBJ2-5	CASSSYQETQYF	TGTGCCAGCAGCTCTTACCAAGAGACCCAGTACTTC
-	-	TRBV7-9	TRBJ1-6	CASSPLEGVSPLHF	TGTGCCAGCAGCCCCCTGGAGGGGGTTTCGCCCCTCCACTTT
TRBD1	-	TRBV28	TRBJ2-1	CASSFRRTGSPLF	TGTGCCAGCAGTTTTCGCCGGACAGGGAGTCCGCTCTTC
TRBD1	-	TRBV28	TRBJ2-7	CASSASGTEVKYF	TGTGCCAGCAGTGCTTCCGGGACAGAGGTCAAGTACTTC
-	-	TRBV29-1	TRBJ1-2	CSVVGGVNYGYTF	TGCAGCGTTGTTGGTGGGGTGAACTATGGCTACACCTTC
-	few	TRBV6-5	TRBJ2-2	CASSYAHGGTATGELFF	TGTGCCAGCAGTTACGCCCACGGAGGGACGGCCACCGGGGAGCTGTTTTTT
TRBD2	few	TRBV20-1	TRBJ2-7	CSARGSTAGVENGQYF	TGCAGTGCTAGAGGTTCTACAGCGGGAGTCGAAAACGGGCAGTACTTC
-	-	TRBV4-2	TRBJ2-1	CASSQEVGVDEQFF	TGTGCCAGCAGCCAAGAGGTGGGGGTCGATGAGCAGTTCTTC
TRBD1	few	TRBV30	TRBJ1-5	CAWSTQGNQPQHF	TGTGCCTGGAGCACACAGGGGAATCAGCCCCAGCATTTT
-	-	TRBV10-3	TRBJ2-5	CAISGSQGQETQYF	TGTGCCATCAGTGGGTCGCAGGGCCAAGAGACCCAGTACTTC
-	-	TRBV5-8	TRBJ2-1	CASSLERLSYNEQFF	TGTGCCAGCAGCTTGGAGCGGCTCTCCTACAATGAGCAGTTCTTC
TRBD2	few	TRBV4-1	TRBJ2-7	CASSQVASGPSYEQYF	TGCGCCAGCAGCCAAGTGGCTAGCGGTCCATCCTACGAGCAGTACTTC
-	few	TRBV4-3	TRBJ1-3	CASSQASGGSGNTIYF	TGCGCCAGCAGCCAAGCCTCGGGGGGCTCTGGAAACACCATATATTTT
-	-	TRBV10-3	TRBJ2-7	CAATQGLSYEQYF	TGTGCCGCTACTCAGGGCCTCTCCTACGAGCAGTACTTC
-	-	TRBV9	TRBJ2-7	CASSVGQGLAYEQYF	TGTGCCAGCAGCGTAGGGCAGGGACTCGCCTACGAGCAGTACTTC
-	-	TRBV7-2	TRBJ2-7	CASSLAPGRGGEQYF	TGTGCCAGCAGCTTAGCGCCTGGACGAGGAGGCGAGCAGTACTTC
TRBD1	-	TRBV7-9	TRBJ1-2	CASRPQGAWYGYTF	TGTGCCAGCAGACCTCAGGGGGCTTGGTATGGCTACACCTTC
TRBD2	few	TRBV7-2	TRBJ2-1	CASRLGLAGGNEQFF	TGTGCCAGCAGGCTGGGACTAGCGGGGGGGAATGAGCAGTTCTTC
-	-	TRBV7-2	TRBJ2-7	CASSLAFREQYF	TGTGCCAGCAGCTTAGCGTTCAGGGAGCAGTACTTC
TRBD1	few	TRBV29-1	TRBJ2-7	CSVVSGTGLEQYF	TGCAGCGTCGTATCCGGGACAGGGCTCGAGCAGTACTTC
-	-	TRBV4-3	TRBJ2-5	CASSQGVLASEETQYF	TGCGCCAGCAGCCAAGGAGTACTCGCATCTGAAGAGACCCAGTACTTC
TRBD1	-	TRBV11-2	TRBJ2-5	CASSRPGQGAIKTQYF	TGTGCCAGCAGCAGACCCGGACAGGGGGCTATTAAGACCCAGTACTTC
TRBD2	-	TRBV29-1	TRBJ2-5	CSVEKGEGETQYF	TGCAGCGTTGAAAAAGGGGAGGGAGAGACCCAGTACTTC
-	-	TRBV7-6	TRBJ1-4	CASSLAVSGEGEKLFF	TGTGCCAGCAGCTTAGCGGTTTCGGGGGAGGGAGAAAAACTGTTTTTT
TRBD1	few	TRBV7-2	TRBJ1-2	CASSLIGTDYGHTF	TGTGCCAGCAGCCTCATCGGGACAGACTATGGCCACACCTTC